The next 20 T cell receptor beta chains were all read from a single sample in a study of blood T cell repertoires in COVID-19. The assay was immunoSEQ multiplex PCR, and TCRdb's table has in-frame clones only and misses some. The data show some 280,000 clones, with about nine tenths seen just once and under 15% held by the top ten. Sequencing was carried out using peripheral blood. Source of these receptors: a woman aged 55-75 years with acute or convalescent COVID-19.

For this clone: An end of the junction does not agree with germline; a read error may underlie this. J is TRBJ2-7 and V is TRBV28; 7 bases fit TRBD1. This CDR3 is 11 amino acids long. Germline CDR1 reads MDHEN; CDR2 reads SYDVKM. Here the CDR3 DNA reads TGTGCCAGCAGTTGGCCCGGACAGGCACACTTC. This encodes CASSWPGQAHF.

The chain combines TRBV7-6 with TRBJ2-1, with TRBD1 identical over 12 bases. CDR3 length: 15 residues. Germline V gene lookup returns CDR1 SGHVS and CDR2 FNYEAQ. Trimming cost V 6 bases and J 8 bases; bases outside gene matches: 8. In DNA form, the CDR3 reads TGTGCCAGCAGTCGGGGACAGGGGGCTAGGGATGAGCAGTTCTTC. Translated: CASSRGQGARDEQFF. The full variable domain, in which reference TRBV7-6 and TRBJ2-1 provide the parts outside the CDR3, is GAGVSQSPRYKVTKRGQDVALRCDPISGHVSLYWYRQALGQGPEFLTYFNYEAQQDKSGLPNDRFSAERPEGSISTLTIQRTEQRDSAMYRCASSRGQGARDEQFFGPGTRLTVL.

The chain recombines TRBV7-3 with TRBJ2-7; TRBD1 aligns across 11 bases. Germline V gene lookup returns CDR1 SGHTA and CDR2 FQGTGA. The CDR3 extends over 15 amino acids. Trimming at V came to 6 bases and at J to 4 bases, leaving 8 bases not matched to a gene. Here the CDR3 reads CASRPSGTGGYEQYF. CDR3 in DNA: TGTGCCAGCAGGCCGTCCGGGACAGGGGGATACGAGCAGTACTTC.

The chain employs TRBV6-5 and TRBJ2-1; 16 bases are shared with TRBD2. Germline-derived CDR1 and CDR2 are MNHEY and SVGAGI. The CDR3 sequence is 16 residues long. The trim removed 2 bases at V and 7 bases at J, leaving 2 bases unmatched. The CDR3 protein is CASSYGTSGRDNEQFF. The DNA of the CDR3 is TGTGCCAGCAGTTACGGGACTAGCGGGAGGGATAATGAGCAGTTCTTC.

The genes are TRBV4-1 and TRBJ1-5; the match to TRBD1 covers 8 bases. The CDR3 totals 16 residues. Trimming took 0 bases from V and 6 from J; bases not matched to a gene: 7. CDR1 MGHRA and CDR2 YSYEKL come from the germline V gene. The CDR3 nucleotides are TGCGCCAGCAGCCAAGAAGGACAGGGAAGAGGTCAGCCCCAGCATTTT. It translates to CASSQEGQGRGQPQHF.

The chain uses TRBV28 and TRBJ2-5; 11 positions agree with TRBD2. Germline V lookup: CDR1 MDHEN, CDR2 SYDVKM. The V and J ends lost 2 bases and 6 bases, in that order; junction bases with no gene match: 14. The CDR3 is made up of 18 amino acids. The CDR3 reads CASSLGGSGGAVGKTQYF. CDR3 DNA: TGTGCCAGCAGTTTAGGCGGTAGCGGGGGGGCGGTTGGGAAGACCCAGTACTTC. The whole variable domain, remainder taken from reference TRBV28 and TRBJ2-5, is DVKVTQSSRYLVKRTGEKVFLECVQDMDHENMFWYRQDPGLGLRLIYFSYDVKMKEKGDIPEGYSVSREKKERFSLILESASTNQTSMYLCASSLGGSGGAVGKTQYFGPGTRLLVL.

In this sample, this clone turned up once. The rearrangement joins TRBV7-2 to TRBJ1-2; 7 bases line up with TRBD1. The CDR3 is 15 amino acids. Per the germline V gene, CDR1 is SGHTA and CDR2 is FQGNSA. The V gene end was trimmed by 6 bases and the J gene end by 0 bases; junction bases not matched to a gene: 7. The CDR3 sequence is CASRPDRSSNYGYTF. CDR3 nucleotides: TGTGCCAGCAGGCCGGACAGGTCATCTAACTATGGCTACACCTTC. Variable domain in full (rest from reference TRBV7-2 and TRBJ1-2): GAGVSQSPSNKVTEKGKDVELRCDPISGHTALYWYRQSLGQGLEFLIYFQGNSAPDKSGLPSDRFSAERTGGSVSTLTIQRTQQEDSAVYLCASRPDRSSNYGYTFGSGTRLTVV.

CDR3 in DNA: TGTGCCATCAGTGAGAAAGGGAAGTCCGGAGGGGAAAAACTGTTTTTT. Translated: CAISEKGKSGGEKLFF. V usage is TRBV10-3 and J usage is TRBJ1-4; D is ambiguous. Trimming cost V 2 bases and J 8 bases, with 18 bases left between them. The CDR3 totals 16 residues. Germline loops: CDR1 ENHRY, CDR2 SYGVKD.

V usage is TRBV28 and J usage is TRBJ2-5, with TRBD1 as a possible D gene (6 bases). Trimming stripped 2 bases from V and 8 bases from J, with 21 bases between. Per germline, CDR1 MDHEN and CDR2 SYDVKM. The CDR3 is 16 amino acids. CDR3 sequence: CASSLIQGPPAVTQYF. DNA for the CDR3: TGTGCCAGCAGTTTAATCCAGGGGCCCCCTGCTGTAACCCAGTACTTC.

The chain joins TRBV28 to TRBJ1-1, with TRBD1 matching 7 bases. Germline V gene sequence: CDR1 MDHEN, CDR2 SYDVKM. Trimming took 5 bases from V and 2 from J; bases not matched to a gene: 5. This CDR3 spans 14 amino acids. The CDR3 bases are TGTGCCAGCAGTCACAGGGGCTTAAACACTGAAGCTTTCTTT. Protein sequence: CASSHRGLNTEAFF.

V is TRBV5-4 and J is TRBJ2-3; D remains ambiguous. V lost 0 bases to trimming and J lost 0 bases, with 11 bases between them. CDR1 is SGHNT, CDR2 YYREEE, per germline (reference sequence). CDR3 length: 16 residues. The DNA of the CDR3 is TGTGCCAGCAGCTTGGAGGCCGACTCTAGCACAGATACGCAGTATTTT. It specifies CASSLEADSSTDTQYF.

CDR3 region: CASSQDPGGANTGELFF. In DNA form, the CDR3 reads TGTGCCAGCAGCCAAGATCCAGGGGGCGCGAACACCGGGGAGCTGTTTTTT. The chain links TRBV4-2 to TRBJ2-2; 8 bases map to TRBD1. Unmatched junction bases numbered 3, after V lost 0 bases and J lost 0 bases. Germline V gives CDR1 LGHNA, CDR2 YNFKEQ. The CDR3 covers 17 residues.

The V call is TRBV19, the J call TRBJ2-3; TRBD1 might be the D (6 bases). The germline CDR1 and CDR2 sequences are LNHDA and SQIVND (reference sequence). V lost 1 base and J lost 6, with 17 bases in between. The CDR3 has 16 amino acids. CDR3 in amino acids: CASSIGFRQAKDTQYF. CDR3 nucleotide sequence: TGTGCCAGTAGTATAGGATTTCGACAGGCCAAGGATACGCAGTATTTT.

V and J are TRBV7-6 and TRBJ2-2; TRBD1 matches at 9 bases. Trimming removed 5 bases from V and 4 bases from J; junction bases left unmatched: 5. From germline, CDR1 is SGHVS and CDR2 FNYEAQ. CDR3 length equals 15 residues. The DNA of the CDR3 is TGTGCCAGCAGCGATAACAGGGGGCCCACCGGGGAGCTGTTTTTT. Protein product: CASSDNRGPTGELFF.

The rearrangement links TRBV5-6 to TRBJ1-5; D might be TRBD1 (6 bases). V lost 4 bases and J lost 3, with 17 bases in between. CDR1 SGHDT and CDR2 YYEEEE come from the germline V gene. The CDR3 spans 16 residues. The CDR3 DNA reads as TGTGCCAGCAGCGCCGACGGGGGGCTGATCAATCAGCCCCAGCATTTT. Protein sequence: CASSADGGLINQPQHF.

The chain has TRBV4-2 and TRBJ1-2; D gene uncertain. V was shortened by 3 bases and J by 4 bases, with 18 bases between the two germline ends. The CDR3 runs 16 residues. The germline CDR1 and CDR2 sequences are LGHNA and YNFKEQ. The CDR3: CASSHDAGRDAYGYTF. The CDR3 region has the DNA TGTGCCAGCAGCCATGATGCCGGGAGGGATGCCTATGGCTACACCTTC.

CDR3 nucleotide sequence: TGTGCCAGCAGCTTGCAGACAGGGAACACCGGGGAGCTGTTTTTT. It codes for CASSLQTGNTGELFF. The V gene is TRBV5-5, the J gene TRBJ2-2; possible D gene TRBD1, 6 bases. Trimming left V 1 base short and J 1 base short, with 8 bases between. The length of the CDR3 is 15 residues. Germline CDR1 SGHKS, CDR2 YYEKEE (reference sequence).

J is TRBJ2-7 and V is TRBV19; D may be TRBD1 (5 bases). V was shortened by 1 base and J by 3 bases, with 13 bases between the two germline ends. The CDR3 is 15 amino acids. CDR1 is LNHDA and CDR2 is SQIVND in the germline V gene (reference sequence). Here the CDR3 reads CASSIGRRQGYEQYF. In DNA form, the CDR3 reads TGTGCCAGTAGTATAGGACGACGTCAGGGCTACGAGCAGTACTTC.

This clone was counted once. This chain joins TRBV12-2 and TRBJ2-7; the listed D gene, TRBD2, was not tested against the DNA. TRBV12-2 is flagged as a pseudogene. The CDR3 spans 16 residues. As DNA, the CDR3 is TGTGCAAGTCGCGAAGTCGGGGAGCCCGACTCCTACGAGCAGTACTTC. Encoded protein: CASREVGEPDSYEQYF.

The table lists this clone with a few counts. V gene TRBV7-2 combines with J gene TRBJ2-2, with unresolved D. The V gene lost 3 bases and the J gene lost 1 base, with 9 bases spanning the gap. The CDR3 totals 15 residues. In germline, CDR1 is SGHTA, CDR2 FQGNSA. CDR3 residues: CASSFVPGNTGELFF. The CDR3, as DNA: TGTGCCAGCAGCTTTGTCCCAGGGAACACCGGGGAGCTGTTTTTT.